The 8 T cell receptor beta chains in this list originate from one sample, sequenced in a study of beta chain features in type 1 diabetes. Expressed TCRB transcripts got sequenced, as all isolated RNA was reverse transcribed. Assay: immunoSEQ multiplex PCR; the TCRdb copy retains only in-frame clones and omits some. The sample consists of about half a million clones, 25% to 35% of them appearing once. Sequencing input: naive CD4+ T cells from blood. Source of these receptors: a man between 18 and 29 years old in good health.

The rearrangement joins TRBV20-1 to TRBJ2-3; tentative D call: TRBD1 (5 bases). CDR3 length: 11 amino acids. Germline V gene lookup returns CDR1 DFQATT and CDR2 SNEGSKA (reference sequence). V was shortened by 1 base and J by 8 bases, with 7 bases between the two germline ends. The CDR3 loop is CSARVGATQYF. The CDR3, as DNA: TGCAGTGCTAGAGTAGGGGCTACGCAGTATTTT.

This clone was observed a few times. V gene TRBV11-2 combines with J gene TRBJ2-1; D remains unclear. From germline, CDR1 is SGHAT and CDR2 FQNNGV. V was pared by 4 bases and J by 2 bases, with 9 bases between. This CDR3 has 14 residues. CDR3 loop: CASSSVVAYNEQFF. The CDR3 DNA reads as TGTGCCAGCAGCTCAGTGGTGGCCTACAATGAGCAGTTCTTC.

The chain recombines TRBV9 with TRBJ1-5; D gene uncertain. The CDR3 spans 14 residues. The germline V gene has CDR1 SGDLS and CDR2 YYNGEE. The ends were cut back, 0 bases at V and 0 bases at J, with 4 bases in the middle. The CDR3 spells CASSVANSNQPQHF. CDR3 in DNA: TGTGCCAGCAGCGTAGCGAATAGCAATCAGCCCCAGCATTTT.

CDR3 nucleotides: TGTGCCAGCAGTTTTACTTCAGGGAGCTCTGGGGCCAACGTCCTGACTTTC. Its translation is CASSFTSGSSGANVLTF. The chain combines TRBV7-2 with TRBJ2-6; D possibly uses TRBD1 or TRBD2 (5 bases each). The CDR3 covers 17 residues. Looked up from germline, CDR1 is SGHTA and CDR2 is FQGNSA. Trimming stripped 6 bases from V and 0 bases from J, with 15 bases between.

This clone was recorded only once. Other DNA variants within this sample encode the same CDR3. The V gene is TRBV20-1, the J gene TRBJ1-2, with D unresolved. Trimming stripped 5 bases from V and 2 bases from J, with 3 bases between. CDR1 is DFQATT, CDR2 SNEGSKA, per germline (reference sequence). The length of the CDR3 is 10 residues. CDR3 nucleotides: TGCAGTGCTGGAAACTATGGCTACACCTTC. This gives the protein CSAGNYGYTF.

The V call is TRBV2, the J call TRBJ2-7, with 8 bases aligning to TRBD2. V gave up 4 bases and J gave up 6 bases; unmatched junction bases: 5. The CDR3 has 13 amino acids. Germline CDR1 reads SNHLY; CDR2 reads FYNNEI. For the CDR3, the DNA is TGTGCCAGCAGTGTGGAAAGCGGGGGCGAGCAGTACTTC. Translation: CASSVESGGEQYF.

The chain links TRBV29-1 to TRBJ2-7; D ambiguous. CDR3 length: 15 amino acids. V lost 6 bases and J 2 bases, leaving 20 bases between the germline ends. Germline CDR1 SQVTM, CDR2 ANQGSEA. CDR3 region: CSVVGRPSLTYEQYF. CDR3 coding DNA: TGCAGCGTCGTCGGACGGCCCAGTCTTACCTACGAGCAGTACTTC.

This clone appeared a single time. The V gene is TRBV5-6, the J gene TRBJ1-5; D is uncertain. CDR1 SGHDT and CDR2 YYEEEE come from the germline V gene. The CDR3 sequence is 15 residues long. V was clipped by 0 bases and J by 9 bases, with 16 bases between them. CDR3 region: CASSLVSSPRGPQHF. In DNA, the CDR3 is TGTGCCAGCAGCTTGGTATCGAGTCCGCGAGGGCCCCAGCATTTT.